This T cell receptor (beta chain) was documented in a study of beta chain features in type 1 diabetes. As for the study in general: Examination covered over 85,000,000 sorted cells spanning all samples. Points from the study as a whole: In every one of the four CD4+ subsets, TCRB CDR3s were moderately but significantly shorter in Type 1 diabetes patients. More deletions and fewer insertions at VDJ junctions were found in patients with type 1 diabetes.

Expressed TCRB transcripts were sequenced, since all the RNA that had been isolated was reverse transcribed. Samples of naive, central memory and regulatory T cells yielded a mean of about 3.4 million reads. Method: immunoSEQ multiplex PCR; TCRdb's copy keeps in-frame clones and lacks some. The repertoire includes tens of thousands of clones, roughly two fifths of them detected once, and about 1.5% sits in the top ten. Each of the sorted populations had a purity greater than 95%. The V segment lost 5 bases and the J segment 4 bases; nucleotides outside the gene matches: 6. Germline V gene sequence: CDR1 SGHTA, CDR2 FQGNSA. The CDR3 is 16 amino acids. Points on this clone: Its cognate antigen is unknown.

This TCR came from a man aged 25-40 years with type 1 diabetes. The genes are TRBV7-2 and TRBJ2-1; TRBD2 agrees at 12 bases. The sequencing sample was made of Tregs from blood. The CDR3 nucleotides read TGTGCCAGCAGCAAAACTAGCGGGAGGTATTACAATGAGCAGTTCTTC. It specifies CASSKTSGRYYNEQFF.